This T cell receptor beta chain came from a study of CD8 T cells in Susac syndrome. It was with random hexamers that roughly 0.5 to 1 ug RNA was reverse transcribed. TCRdb processed the immunoSEQ multiplex PCR reads anew with MiXCR; each CDR3 protein has one entry. The sample holds some 130,000 distinct CDR3 sequences; approximately 95% are singletons and the top ten take under 0.2%. Sequenced sample: CD8+ T cells from PBMCs. This sequence was found in a human donor with Susac syndrome.

The CDR3 nucleotides are TGCGCCAGCAGCCTTCAGGTGGTTCACACGAACACTGAAGCTTTCTTT. This codes for CASSLQVVHTNTEAFF. The chain employs TRBV4-1 and TRBJ1-1; D is unclear. V was trimmed by 4 bases and J by 1 base, leaving 16 bases between them. The CDR3 runs 16 residues. CDR1 is MGHRA, CDR2 YSYEKL, per germline.